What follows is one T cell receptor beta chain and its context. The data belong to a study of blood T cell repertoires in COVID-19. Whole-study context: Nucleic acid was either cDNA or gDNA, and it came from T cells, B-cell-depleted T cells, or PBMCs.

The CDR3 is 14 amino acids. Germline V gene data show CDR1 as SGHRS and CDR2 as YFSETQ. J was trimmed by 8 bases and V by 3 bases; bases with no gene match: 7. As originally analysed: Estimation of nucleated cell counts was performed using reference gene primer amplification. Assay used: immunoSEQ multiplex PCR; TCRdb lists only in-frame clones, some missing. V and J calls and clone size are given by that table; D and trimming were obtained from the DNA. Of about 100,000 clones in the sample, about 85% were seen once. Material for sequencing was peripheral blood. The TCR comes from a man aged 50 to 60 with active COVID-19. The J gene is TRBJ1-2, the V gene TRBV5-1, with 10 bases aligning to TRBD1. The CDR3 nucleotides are TGCGCCAGCAGCTCCGTTGGGACAGGGGTCGGCTACACCTTC. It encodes CASSSVGTGVGYTF.